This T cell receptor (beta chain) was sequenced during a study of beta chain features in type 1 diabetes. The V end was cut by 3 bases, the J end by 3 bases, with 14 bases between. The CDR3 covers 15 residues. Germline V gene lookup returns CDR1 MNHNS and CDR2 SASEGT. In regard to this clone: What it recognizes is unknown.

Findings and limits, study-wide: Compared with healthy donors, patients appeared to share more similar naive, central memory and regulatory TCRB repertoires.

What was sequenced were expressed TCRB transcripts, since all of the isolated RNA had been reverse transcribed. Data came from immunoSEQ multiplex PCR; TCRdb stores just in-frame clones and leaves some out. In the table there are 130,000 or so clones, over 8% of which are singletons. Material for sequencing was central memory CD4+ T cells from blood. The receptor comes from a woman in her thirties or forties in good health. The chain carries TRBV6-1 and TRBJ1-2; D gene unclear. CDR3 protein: CASSDQTRVHYGYTF. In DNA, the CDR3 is TGTGCCAGCAGTGACCAGACCCGGGTCCACTATGGCTACACCTTC.